This T cell receptor (beta chain) originates from a study of PD-L1 blockade in urothelial cancer. Study details: Once treatment had started, blood was analyzed at 3 weeks (second dose) and again at 6 weeks. Among blood samples, the median T cell count was around 150,000.

About this clone: Its specificity is unknown.

Study-wide results and limits: In blood sampled pretreatment, TCR clonality below the median predicted better survival.

This table comes from immunoSEQ multiplex PCR, and its TCRdb copy is limited to in-frame clones, with some not included. This table has 50,000 to 55,000 clones, approximately 72% appearing once. As to time point: pretreatment peripheral blood. Urothelial carcinoma, locally advanced or metastatic, affected the patients. The CDR3 consists of 16 residues. The V end lost 0 bases, the J end lost 4 bases, and 14 bases lay between the germline ends. Germline values: CDR1 SEHNR, CDR2 FQNEAQ (reference sequence). This rearrangement joins TRBV7-9 to TRBJ2-3, with a weak D call TRBD1 (5 bases). Sample: PBMCs, taken around atezolizumab (anti-PD-L1) treatment. The clonotype comes from a man between 65 and 80 years old with urothelial cancer. As DNA, the CDR3 is TGTGCCAGCAGCTTAGCCCAGGGATTCGTAGCAGATACGCAGTATTTT. Amino acid sequence: CASSLAQGFVADTQYF.